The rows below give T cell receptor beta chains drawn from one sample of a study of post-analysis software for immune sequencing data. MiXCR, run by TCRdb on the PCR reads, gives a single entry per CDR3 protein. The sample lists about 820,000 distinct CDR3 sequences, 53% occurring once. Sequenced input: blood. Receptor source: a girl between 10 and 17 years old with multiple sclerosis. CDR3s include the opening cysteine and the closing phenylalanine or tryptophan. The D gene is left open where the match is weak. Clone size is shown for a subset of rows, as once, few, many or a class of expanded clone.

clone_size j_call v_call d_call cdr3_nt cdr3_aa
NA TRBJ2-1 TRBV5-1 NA TGCGCCAGCAGCTCTCAAGTGGGTGAAGAGCAGTTCTTC CASSSQVGEEQFF
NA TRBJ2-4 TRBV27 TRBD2 TGTGCCAGCAGTTTTTCGGCCGCTGTTGCGGGAGGGTCAAACATTCAGTACTTC CASSFSAAVAGGSNIQYF
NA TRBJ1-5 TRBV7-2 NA TGTGCCAGCAGTCCCGGGTCGGGTCAGCCCCAGCATTTT CASSPGSGQPQHF
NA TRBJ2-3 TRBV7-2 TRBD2 TGTGCCAGCAGCTTAGCGCGGGCGGGGGGCGGAGATACGCAGTATTTT CASSLARAGGGDTQYF
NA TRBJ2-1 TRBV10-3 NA TGTGCCATCAGTGAGTCGTCGAGCCCCCCATCCGAGCAGTTCTTC CAISESSSPPSEQFF
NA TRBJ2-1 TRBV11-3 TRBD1 TGTGCCAGCAGCCCCGGGACAGGGAGGGATGAGCAGTTCTTC CASSPGTGRDEQFF
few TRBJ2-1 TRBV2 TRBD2 TGTGCCAAAACGGGACTAGCGGGGGGGAGCTCCTACAATGAGCAGTTCTTC CAKTGLAGGSSYNEQFF
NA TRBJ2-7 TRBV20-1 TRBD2 TGCAGTGCTGCGACCTATAGCGGGAGCCCCGGGTATCCCGGCGAGAGCTCCTACGAGCAGTACTTC CSAATYSGSPGYPGESSYEQYF
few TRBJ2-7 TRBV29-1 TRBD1 TGCAGCGTTGGGCCGGGACAGGCCTACGAGCAGTACTTC CSVGPGQAYEQYF
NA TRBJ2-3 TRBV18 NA TGTGCCAGCACCAAGTCCGATACGCAGTATTTT CASTKSDTQYF
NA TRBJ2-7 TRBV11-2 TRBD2 TGTGCCAGCAGCTTGATAGTGGGGGTAGCGGGGTACGAGCAGTACTTC CASSLIVGVAGYEQYF
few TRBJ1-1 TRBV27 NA TGTGCCAGCAGGCAGGGAGGGTGGAACACTGAAGCTTTCTTT CASRQGGWNTEAFF
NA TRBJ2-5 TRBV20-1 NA TGCAGTGCTAGAGATTCCCTATCGGAGACCCAGTACTTC CSARDSLSETQYF
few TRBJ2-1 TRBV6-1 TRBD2 TGTGCCAGCAGAGTAGCGGGGGCCTACAATGAGCAGTTCTTC CASRVAGAYNEQFF
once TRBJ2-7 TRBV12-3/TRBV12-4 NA TGTGCCAGCAGTTTAGATGCAGCCTCCTACGAGCAGTACTTC CASSLDAASYEQYF
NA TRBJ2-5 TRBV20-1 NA TGCAGTGCTAGGTACAGCCAAGAGACCCAGTACTTC CSARYSQETQYF
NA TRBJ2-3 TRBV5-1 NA TGCGCCAGCAGGTACTCAGATACGCAGTATTTT CASRYSDTQYF
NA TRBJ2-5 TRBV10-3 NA TGTGCCATCAGTGAGTCGATGACAGGCCAAGAGACCCAGTACTTC CAISESMTGQETQYF
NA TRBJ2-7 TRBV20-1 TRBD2 TGCAGTGCTAGAGACCCTCTAGCGGGACTTACATACGAGCAGTACTTC CSARDPLAGLTYEQYF
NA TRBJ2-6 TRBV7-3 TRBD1 TGTGTCAGCAGCTCGGGACAGGGACTCTCTGGGGCCAACGTCCTGACTTTC CVSSSGQGLSGANVLTF
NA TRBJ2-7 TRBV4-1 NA TGCGCCAGCAGCCAAGTGTTGGTGACCTACGAGCAGTACTTC CASSQVLVTYEQYF
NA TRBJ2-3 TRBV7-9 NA TGTGCCAGCAGCCCTGAGGGGGTTGGCACAGATACGCAGTATTTT CASSPEGVGTDTQYF
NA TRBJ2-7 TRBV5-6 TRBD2 TGTGCCAGCAGCCCCGGGGGAGGGACGGTCTCCTACGAGCAGTACTTC CASSPGGGTVSYEQYF
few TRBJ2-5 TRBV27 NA TGTGCCAGCAGTTTATCTCTAGCAGGGGTAGGGACCCAGTACTTC CASSLSLAGVGTQYF
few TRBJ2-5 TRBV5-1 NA TGCGCCAGCAGCCAGCAGGGGTGGGATGAGACCCAGTACTTC CASSQQGWDETQYF